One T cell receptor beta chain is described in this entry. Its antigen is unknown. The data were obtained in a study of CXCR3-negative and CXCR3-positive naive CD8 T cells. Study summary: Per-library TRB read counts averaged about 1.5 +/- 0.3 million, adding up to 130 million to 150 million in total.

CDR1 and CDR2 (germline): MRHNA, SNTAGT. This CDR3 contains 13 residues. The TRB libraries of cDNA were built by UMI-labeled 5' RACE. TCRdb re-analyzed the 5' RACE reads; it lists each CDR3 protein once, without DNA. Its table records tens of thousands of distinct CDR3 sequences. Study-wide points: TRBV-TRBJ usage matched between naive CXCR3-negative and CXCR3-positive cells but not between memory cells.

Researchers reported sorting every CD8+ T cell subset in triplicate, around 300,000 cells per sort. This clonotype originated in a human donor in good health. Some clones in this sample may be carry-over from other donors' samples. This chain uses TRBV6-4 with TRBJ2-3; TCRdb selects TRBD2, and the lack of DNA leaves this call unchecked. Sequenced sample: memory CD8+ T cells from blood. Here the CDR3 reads CASSERGTDTQYF.